This T cell receptor (beta chain) was recovered during a study of cytomegalovirus exposure and HLA in healthy donors. In the study overall: Prior work identified around 120 million unique TCR beta sequences in some 180 million T cells. Study-wide points: The study recorded 150 to 200 TCR beta chains that were cytomegalovirus-associated.

The PCR ran on 60 Vbeta and 13 Jbeta primers. The method was immunoSEQ multiplex PCR; TCRdb's version includes in-frame clones alone and lacks a portion of them. Found here are 100,000 to 150,000 clones, roughly a tenth of them singletons; the top ten hold 4.5% to 5%. Remarks on this clone: Antigen: not known.

The material sequenced was PBMCs. The sequence was collected from a woman between 18 and 29 years old in good health and CMV-seropositive.

In DNA, the CDR3 is TGTGCCAGCAGCCCAACAGGTGGGCCATACGAGCAGTACTTC. Translated, it gives CASSPTGGPYEQYF. The rearrangement links TRBV7-9 to TRBJ2-7; TRBD1 is a possible D gene (5 bases). V lost 5 bases and J 4 bases, leaving 15 bases between the germline ends. Germline CDR1 is SEHNR and CDR2 is FQNEAQ (reference sequence). The CDR3 consists of 14 residues.